This paragraph covers one TCR beta chain sequence. The antigen remains undetermined. TCRdb reprocessed the 5' RACE reads with MiXCR, giving one entry per CDR3 protein. The sample yields 55,000 to 80,000 distinct CDR3 sequences, about an eighth seen once. The data were taken from a study of early T cells in non-severe SARS-CoV-2 infection. Findings of the study overall: Clonotype matching in VDJdb favored anti-spike CD8 responses and did not capture private and CD4 specificities.

The sequence came from an adult who was a healthcare worker with PCR-confirmed SARS-CoV-2 infection or an uninfected control (not recorded which). Material: whole blood, obtained at baseline.

Written as DNA, the CDR3 is TGTGCCAGCAGCTTGCAGGCCAGCTACGAGCAGTACTTC. This gives the protein CASSLQASYEQYF. The chain links TRBV5-5 to TRBJ2-7; D gene uncertain. The CDR3 extends over 13 amino acids. Trimming removed 1 base from V and 3 bases from J, with 8 bases in between. CDR1 is SGHKS and CDR2 is YYEKEE in the germline V gene (reference sequence).